What follows are 17 T cell receptor beta chains derived from one specimen sequenced in a study of Tregs in tolerant kidney transplant recipients. Profiling relied on immunoSEQ multiplex PCR, and the TCRdb table lists in-frame clones only, not all of them. This sample contains approximately 52,000 clones. Sequenced here: CD4+ T cells from blood, sampled before the transplant. These receptors originate from a human donor who received a combined kidney and bone marrow transplant.

Turning to this clone: The read falls 3 residues short of the CDR3 end, and the missing part is taken from the germline J gene. V gene TRBV20-1 combines with J gene TRBJ2-3, with 7 nucleotides matching TRBD2. Germline CDR1 reads DFQATT; CDR2 reads SNEGSKA (reference sequence). This CDR3 contains 13 residues. The CDR3: CAGEAGSTDTQYF. The CDR3 DNA, read in part, is TGCGCGGGGGAGGCGGGGAGCACAGATACG.

Worth noting for this clone: From the germline J gene comes the end of the CDR3, since the read stops 3 residues before it. V usage is TRBV7-2 and J usage is TRBJ2-7, with D perhaps assigned TRBD1 or TRBD2 (5 bases each). Trimming removed 3 bases at V and 2 bases at J, with 11 bases between. Germline CDR1 reads SGHTA; CDR2 reads FQGNSA. The CDR3 is 14 amino acids. The CDR3 reads CASSFTQEAYEQYF. The sequenced CDR3 bases are TGTGCCAGCAGCTTTACACAGGAGGCCTACGAG.

On this clone itself: The read is 3 residues too short to cover the CDR3 end, so that end is filled in from the germline J gene. This chain links TRBV2 with TRBJ2-1; D possibly corresponds to TRBD2 (5 bases). V dropped 4 bases and J dropped 4 bases, with 11 bases sitting between them. The germline V gene has CDR1 SNHLY and CDR2 FYNNEI. This CDR3 comprises 14 residues. The CDR3 loop is CASSASSFYNEQFF. The CDR3 DNA, read in part, is TGTGCCAGCAGTGCGTCTAGCTTTTACAATGAG.

As to this clone: Its ends do not fully match the called genes, so a read error is possible. Coverage ceases 3 residues before the CDR3 finishes, and the germline J gene fills in the end. This chain connects TRBV7-1 to TRBJ2-4; 10 positions agree with TRBD1. TRBV7-1 has ORF status, its function being uncertain. The CDR3 is 21 amino acids. CDR3 sequence reads: CASSPARWTGGLLGTKNIQYF. The CDR3 DNA, read in part, is TGTGCCAGCAGCCCAGCCCGATGGACAGGGGGTTTGCTTGGGACCAAAAACATT.

Remarks on this clone: One end of the junction does not line up with germline, which may come from a read error. The sequenced part of the CDR3 DNA is TGTGCTAGCAGCCAAGCGGGAGAAGGGGAGACC. It codes for CASSQAGEGET. The entire CDR3 protein is CASSQAGEGETQYF. The V call is TRBV7-7, the J call TRBJ2-5; 8 nucleotides agree with TRBD2. The CDR3 end falls 3 residues outside the read, so it is completed with the germline J gene. From germline, CDR1 is SSHAT and CDR2 FNYEAQ (reference sequence). CDR3 size: 14 residues. The full variable domain, its missing parts supplied by reference TRBV7-7 and TRBJ2-5, is GAGVSQSPRYKVTKRGQDVTLRCDPISSHATLYWYQQALGQGPEFLTYFNYEAQPDKSGLPSDRFSAERPEGSISTLTIQRTEQRDSAMYRCASSQAGEGETQYFGPGTRLLVL.

For this clone: From the germline J gene comes the end of the CDR3, since the read stops 3 residues before it. This chain links TRBV11-2 with TRBJ2-5; D possibly corresponds to TRBD1 (6 bases). The CDR3 sequence is 13 residues long. V lost 4 bases to trimming and J lost 3 bases, with 9 bases between them. From germline, CDR1 is SGHAT and CDR2 FQNNGV. CDR3 sequence reads: CASSSGQKETQYF. Incomplete CDR3 DNA: TGTGCCAGCAGCTCCGGACAGAAAGAGACC.

CDR3 residues: CASSPTGQLLGYEQYF. The part of the CDR3 DNA that was read is TGCGCCAGCAGCCCTACAGGACAGTTGCTTGGTTACGAG. The genes are TRBV5-1 and TRBJ2-7, with a possible D match to TRBD1 (6 bases). The sequenced fragment ends 3 residues before the CDR3 boundary, so the rest is inferred from the germline J gene. The V gene lost 4 bases and the J gene lost 4 bases, with 21 bases spanning the gap. Germline V lookup: CDR1 SGHRS, CDR2 YFSETQ. The CDR3 totals 16 residues.

CDR3 loop: CASSDVGDYNEQFF. The part of the CDR3 DNA that was read is TGTGCCAGCAGTGACGTAGGGGATTACAATGAG. This chain links TRBV6-1 with TRBJ2-1, with D possibly matching TRBD1 (5 bases). The read ends 3 residues shy of where the CDR3 ends; the end is completed using the germline J gene. Trimming pared 3 bases from V and 4 bases from J, leaving 10 bases between. CDR3 length: 14 amino acids. Germline CDR1 reads MNHNS; CDR2 reads SASEGT.

CDR3 loop: CASSLDSGGSAYTF. Incomplete CDR3 DNA: TGCGCCAGCAGCTTGGACTCGGGGGGCTCTGCC. The chain has TRBV5-1 and TRBJ1-2; maybe TRBD1 (6 bases). The read gets to within 3 residues of the CDR3 end, and the germline J gene fills in the rest. CDR3 length: 14 amino acids. In germline, CDR1 is SGHRS, CDR2 YFSETQ. Together with reference TRBV5-1 and TRBJ1-2, the CDR3 gives the full variable domain: KAGVTQTPRYLIKTRGQQVTLSCSPISGHRSVSWYQQTPGQGLQFLFEYFSETQRNKGNFPGRFSGRQFSNSRSEMNVSTLELGDSALYLCASSLDSGGSAYTFGSGTRLTVV.

About this clone: Read coverage stops 3 residues before the CDR3 terminus; the germline J gene supplies the remainder. This chain uses TRBV20-1 with TRBJ2-5; TRBD1 aligns across 7 bases. J was trimmed by 1 base and V by 6 bases; bases with no gene match: 8. CDR1 is DFQATT and CDR2 is SNEGSKA in the germline V gene (reference sequence). The CDR3 loop spans 14 amino acids. CDR3 sequence: CSALPGTAQETQYF. The sequenced CDR3 bases are TGCAGTGCCTTGCCCGGGACAGCCCAAGAGACC.

Regarding this clone: The DNA ends 3 residues before the CDR3 does, and the rest of the CDR3 is filled in from the germline J gene. This rearrangement joins TRBV20-1 to TRBJ1-2; D unclear. There are 12 residues in the CDR3. The germline CDR1 and CDR2 sequences are DFQATT and SNEGSKA (reference sequence). V gave up 5 bases and J gave up 5 bases, with 12 bases separating them. The CDR3 bases that were read are TGCAGTGCTCCGGCAGGCGTATATGGC. It encodes CSAPAGVYG. The CDR3 in full is CSAPAGVYGYTF.

Remarks on this clone: The read is 3 residues too short to cover the CDR3 end, so that end is filled in from the germline J gene. The chain couples TRBV12-3 or TRBV12-4 to TRBJ2-1, with 9 bases lining up with TRBD2. This CDR3 spans 15 amino acids. V shed 6 bases, J shed 3 bases, and the junction held 6 bases outside the gene matches. Here the CDR3 reads CASRVGSGSYNEQFF. The CDR3 bases that were read are TGTGCCAGCAGGGTGGGTAGCGGGAGCTACAATGAG.

With regard to this clone: The read gets to within 3 residues of the CDR3 end, and the germline J gene fills in the rest. The chain combines TRBV7-9 with TRBJ1-1; unclear D gene. V shed 2 bases and J shed 0 bases, with 10 bases lying between them. Germline V gives CDR1 SEHNR, CDR2 FQNEAQ (reference sequence). CDR3 size: 15 residues. The CDR3 bases that were read are TGTGCCAGCAGCTTAAACCAGGCCATGAACACTGAA. The encoded protein is CASSLNQAMNTE. The CDR3, in full, reads CASSLNQAMNTEAFF.

A note on this clone: Read sequence stops 3 residues before the CDR3 end, and the germline J gene provides the missing end. The rearrangement uses TRBV10-3 and TRBJ2-1; 12 nucleotides match TRBD2. This CDR3 has 15 residues. CDR1 is ENHRY and CDR2 is SYGVKD in the germline V gene. The V and J ends lost 2 bases and 7 bases, in that order; junction bases with no gene match: 3. The CDR3 loop reads CAISEGLAGRNEQFF. The DNA read from the CDR3 is TGTGCCATCAGTGAGGGACTAGCGGGAAGAAATGAG.

Points on this clone: The CDR3 end falls 3 residues outside the read, so it is completed with the germline J gene. V is TRBV20-1 and J is TRBJ1-2; 9 positions agree with TRBD1. CDR1 DFQATT and CDR2 SNEGSKA come from the germline V gene (reference sequence). CDR3 length: 13 residues. CDR3 amino acids: CSATGQGMGGYTF. CDR3 bases read: TGCAGTGCTACCGGACAGGGGATGGGAGGC.

Details on this clone: The missing CDR3 end, 3 residues past where the read stops, is filled in from the germline J gene. V and J are TRBV20-1 and TRBJ2-7; the D gene is possibly TRBD2 (6 bases). Germline-derived CDR1 and CDR2 are DFQATT and SNEGSKA (reference sequence). The CDR3 sequence is 12 residues long. Trimming removed 2 bases at V and 3 bases at J, with 8 bases between. CDR3 region: CSARRRDYEQYF. The sequenced CDR3 bases are TGCAGTGCTAGACGGCGGGACTACGAG.

Concerning this clone itself: The read terminates 3 residues ahead of where the CDR3 ends, so the germline J gene completes it. The chain couples TRBV20-1 to TRBJ1-2; the D is unclear. This CDR3 is built from 14 residues. The germline gives CDR1 DFQATT, CDR2 SNEGSKA (reference sequence). Trimming removed 0 bases from V and 2 bases from J, with 10 bases in between. The covered CDR3 bases are TGCAGTGCTAGAGATCTCGCGGAGAACTATGGC. Translation gives CSARDLAENYG. The full CDR3 reads CSARDLAENYGYTF.